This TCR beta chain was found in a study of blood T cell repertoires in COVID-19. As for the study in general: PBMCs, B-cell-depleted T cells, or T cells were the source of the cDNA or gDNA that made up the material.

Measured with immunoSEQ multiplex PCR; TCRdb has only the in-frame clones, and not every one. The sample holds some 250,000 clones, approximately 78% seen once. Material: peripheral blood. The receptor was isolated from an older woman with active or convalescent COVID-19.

CDR3 sequence reads: CASSLVGSDNALGAFF. For the CDR3, the DNA is TGCGCCAGCAGCTTGGTTGGGAGTGACAATGCCCTAGGAGCTTTCTTT. The chain employs TRBV5-1 and TRBJ1-1; unclear D gene. This CDR3 is built from 16 residues. Trimming left V 0 bases short and J 10 bases short, with 22 bases between. CDR1 and CDR2 (germline): SGHRS, YFSETQ.